What follows describes a single T cell receptor (beta chain). Its antigen remains unknown. The sample has other DNA sequences that encode this CDR3 too. The CDR3 consists of 13 residues. V lost 6 bases, J lost 4 bases, and 11 bases lay in between. From germline, CDR1 is MNHEY and CDR2 SVGAGI. The sample belongs to a study of beta chain features in type 1 diabetes. Study-wide results and limits: In these data, an HLA type influence on TCRB rearrangement remained unresolved. Significant though moderate, a shortening of TCRB CDR3s appeared in all four CD4+ subsets of Type 1 diabetes patients.

The whole isolated RNA underwent reverse transcription, so sequencing captured expressed TCRB transcripts. Data came from immunoSEQ multiplex PCR; TCRdb stores just in-frame clones and leaves some out. The sample contains over 300,000 clones, around 9.3% of which appear only once. This TCR came from a man aged 25 to 40 with type 1 diabetes. The chain uses TRBV6-5 and TRBJ2-3, with no clear D. Sequencing input: central memory CD4+ T cells from blood. CDR3 in amino acids: CASSRGRSDTQYF. The DNA of the CDR3 is TGTGCCAGCAGCCGTGGACGGTCAGATACGCAGTATTTT.